This T cell receptor (beta chain) was sequenced during a study of CD4 T cells in relation to SARS-CoV-2 and coronaviruses. After removal of 4 bases from V and 8 bases from J, the junction contained 11 bases not matched to a gene. The CDR3 spans 15 residues. CDR1 is SGHAT, CDR2 FQNNGV, per germline. With regard to this clone: The target antigen is unknown.

CD4 enrichment then naive enrichment separated naive from memory CD4+ cells. Repertoires were generated with immunoSEQ multiplex PCR, while TCRdb's copy carries only in-frame clones and drops some. The data hold tens of thousands of clones, with about three quarters observed a single time. The sequencing input was memory CD4+ T cells from PBMCs, cultured in vitro. The sequence derives from an adult with COVID-19. This chain joins TRBV11-2 and TRBJ2-1; 7 nucleotides line up with TRBD1. CDR3 region: CASSSGQPVGDEQFF. In nucleotides, the CDR3 is TGTGCCAGCAGCTCGGGACAGCCCGTAGGGGATGAGCAGTTCTTC.